These 23 T cell receptor beta chains share one sample of origin, sequenced in a study of blood T cells in healthy people across ages. Primers used in a second PCR of roughly 7 to 11 cycles were a sample-barcoded 5' primer and a J-beta primer mix. TCRdb fed the 5' RACE reads into MiXCR, producing one record per CDR3 protein. The table has about 650,000 distinct CDR3 sequences, about 30% seen once; the top ten hold over 15%. The sequenced sample consisted of blood. These receptors originate from a woman of 80 years or more in good health.

The chain has TRBV30 and TRBJ2-3; unclear D gene. Trimming took off 4 bases at V and 2 bases at J, with 7 bases between the two ends. This CDR3 region has 12 residues. CDR1 GTSNPN and CDR2 SVGIG come from the germline V gene (reference sequence). The CDR3 spells CAWISATDTQYF. CDR3 bases: TGTGCCTGGATCTCTGCCACAGATACGCAGTATTTT.

The chain links TRBV6-6 to TRBJ1-2, with D maybe TRBD1 (6 bases). Germline loops: CDR1 MNHNY, CDR2 SVGAGI (reference sequence). Trimming took off 7 bases at V and 3 bases at J, with 9 bases between the two ends. CDR3 length: 12 amino acids. CDR3 residues: CASKSGDYGYTF. The CDR3 nucleotides read TGTGCCAGCAAGTCAGGGGACTATGGCTACACCTTC.

The V and J genes are TRBV19 and TRBJ2-7; 7 nucleotides match TRBD2. With V trimmed by 3 bases and J by 0 bases, 8 bases remained unmatched. CDR3 length: 16 residues. CDR1 and CDR2 from the germline V gene are LNHDA and SQIVND (reference sequence). The CDR3 bases are TGTGCCAGTAGTATGGGCAGCGGGGCGATCTCCTACGAGCAGTACTTC. It codes for CASSMGSGAISYEQYF.

On this clonotype: The junction and the germline gene differ at one end; a read error may be behind it. This rearrangement joins TRBV3-1 to TRBJ2-7; TRBD1 agrees at 8 bases. Germline V CDR1 and CDR2: LGHDT, YNNKEL (reference sequence). CDR3 length equals 13 residues. This chain's CDR3 is CASSQVQGAEQYF. For the CDR3, the DNA is TGTGCCAGCAGTCAAGTGCAGGGGGCTGAGCAGTACTTC.

This clonotype was seen repeatedly, ten times or more. The rearrangement joins TRBV29-1 to TRBJ2-7; TRBD1 matches at 8 bases. After removal of 6 bases from V and 1 base from J, the junction contained 5 bases not matched to a gene. Germline V gene sequence: CDR1 SQVTM, CDR2 ANQGSEA. The CDR3 is made up of 13 amino acids. The CDR3 reads CSVRTGNSYEQYF. The CDR3 DNA reads TGCAGCGTCAGGACAGGGAATTCCTACGAGCAGTACTTC.

As concerns this clonotype: The germline gene is not matched at one end of the junction; a read error may be the cause. The chain carries TRBV7-8 and TRBJ2-1; 7 positions agree with TRBD2. This CDR3 is built from 14 residues. CDR1 is SGHVS, CDR2 FQNEAQ, per germline. CDR3 protein: CASSPELASNEQFF. The CDR3 bases are TGCGCCAGCAGCCCTGAACTAGCGAGCAATGAGCAGTTCTTC.

The rearrangement uses TRBV4-1 and TRBJ2-1; 7 positions agree with TRBD2. Per germline, CDR1 MGHRA and CDR2 YSYEKL. CDR3 length: 16 amino acids. V shed 8 bases and J 8 bases; nucleotides not matched to a gene: 18. Written as DNA, the CDR3 is TGCGCCAGCGCCCGACTAGCAGTACCCAAGAACGATGAGCAGTTCTTC. Translating it yields CASARLAVPKNDEQFF.

This clonotype occurred many times. The genes are TRBV29-1 and TRBJ2-2; D possibly corresponds to TRBD2 (5 bases). The CDR3 spans 15 residues. Germline CDR1 SQVTM, CDR2 ANQGSEA. V was clipped by 0 bases and J by 1 base, with 9 bases between them. CDR3 residues: CSVEDKSGNTGELFF. The CDR3 DNA is TGCAGCGTTGAAGATAAAAGCGGGAACACCGGGGAGCTGTTTTTT.

Only a few counts were recorded for this clonotype. This sequence may be a read error, since a much larger clone differs from it by one base. V gene TRBV7-3 combines with J gene TRBJ2-7; 10 bases fit TRBD2. CDR1 is SGHTA and CDR2 is FQGTGA in the germline V gene. The CDR3 runs 15 residues. J lost 7 bases, V lost 4 bases, and 10 bases had no gene match. DNA for the CDR3: TGTGCCAGCAGCTCTATAGCGGGGGGAGGCAATGAGCAGTACTTC. Translated, it gives CASSSIAGGGNEQYF.

This clonotype has ten or more counts. The chain has TRBV30 and TRBJ2-5; no clear D. Germline CDR1 reads GTSNPN; CDR2 reads SVGIG (reference sequence). The CDR3 loop spans 14 amino acids. The germline V and J ends were trimmed by 4 bases and 2 bases, with 14 bases remaining between them. This CDR3 reads CAWTRLQGQETQYF. DNA of the CDR3: TGTGCCTGGACAAGACTCCAAGGACAAGAGACCCAGTACTTC.

The V call is TRBV10-3, the J call TRBJ1-1, with 8 bases lining up with TRBD1. The germline gives CDR1 ENHRY, CDR2 SYGVKD. The trim removed 5 bases at V and 2 bases at J, leaving 7 bases unmatched. The CDR3 spans 15 residues. The CDR3 sequence is CAISSGTGTNTEAFF. In DNA, the CDR3 is TGTGCCATCAGTAGCGGGACAGGTACTAACACTGAAGCTTTCTTT.

This clonotype appeared many times. CDR3 nucleotides: TGTGCCAGCAGTTACCAATCTCCCTCAATGGGCACAGATACGCAGTATTTT. This translates into CASSYQSPSMGTDTQYF. The rearrangement uses TRBV6-2 or TRBV6-3 and TRBJ2-3; D gene ambiguous. Looked up from germline, CDR1 is MNHEY and CDR2 is SVGEGT. The CDR3 extends over 17 amino acids. The V and J ends lost 2 bases and 1 base respectively, with 16 bases between them.

In this sample, this clonotype turned up a few times. This chain joins TRBV5-1 and TRBJ2-2, with a weak D call TRBD2 (5 bases). The ends were cut back, 0 bases at V and 0 bases at J, with 15 bases in the middle. Germline V gene sequence: CDR1 SGHRS, CDR2 YFSETQ. This CDR3 comprises 18 residues. Written as DNA, the CDR3 is TGCGCCAGCAGCTTGGCCCGGGGTAGCTCGGCGAACACCGGGGAGCTGTTTTTT. Translated, it gives CASSLARGSSANTGELFF.

V usage is TRBV6-6 and J usage is TRBJ2-7; 7 bases map to TRBD1. CDR1 is MNHNY, CDR2 SVGAGI, per germline (reference sequence). The CDR3 sequence is 14 residues long. V shed 7 bases and J 3 bases; nucleotides not matched to a gene: 9. The CDR3 spells CASTYGAGGYEQYF. DNA of the CDR3: TGTGCCAGCACTTATGGGGCAGGGGGCTACGAGCAGTACTTC.

Concerning this clonotype itself: A much larger clone lies one base from this, so it may be a read error. The chain recombines TRBV7-9 with TRBJ1-1; D ambiguous. Germline V CDR1 and CDR2: SEHNR, FQNEAQ (reference sequence). CDR3 size: 14 residues. CDR3: CASSLNGKNTETFF. DNA of the CDR3: TGTGCCAGCAGCTTAAACGGGAAGAACACTGAAACTTTCTTT.

This clonotype was observed at least ten times. V and J are TRBV7-2 and TRBJ2-2; D perhaps matches TRBD1 (6 bases). Trimming removed 5 bases from V and 9 bases from J, with 16 bases in between. The CDR3 length is 14 residues. Germline CDR1 and CDR2: SGHTA and FQGNSA. The CDR3 bases are TGTGCCAGCAGCCCGGGCAGGGGTGCGTGGGAGCTGTTTTTT. Translated, it gives CASSPGRGAWELFF.

The chain uses TRBV4-1 and TRBJ2-5; TRBD2 agrees at 9 bases. The better agreement between TRBJ2-7 and the DNA end casts doubt on the J call. Germline CDR1 is MGHRA and CDR2 is YSYEKL. The CDR3 loop spans 15 amino acids. The DNA for the CDR3 is TGCGCCAGCAGCCAAGAGAGACTAGCGGACTACGAGCAGTACTTC. Translated: CASSQERLADYEQYF.

The rearrangement uses TRBV7-2 and TRBJ1-1; D unclear. The CDR3 loop spans 13 amino acids. V was clipped by 1 base and J by 7 bases, with 10 bases between them. Germline-derived CDR1 and CDR2 are SGHTA and FQGNSA. CDR3 in amino acids: CASSLVQPLEAFF. The CDR3 DNA sequence: TGTGCCAGCAGCTTAGTGCAGCCCCTTGAAGCTTTCTTT. Full variable domain (outside the CDR3, taken from reference TRBV7-2 and TRBJ1-1): GAGVSQSPSNKVTEKGKDVELRCDPISGHTALYWYRQSLGQGLEFLIYFQGNSAPDKSGLPSDRFSAERTGGSVSTLTIQRTQQEDSAVYLCASSLVQPLEAFFGQGTRLTVV.

Worth noting for this clonotype: Given the absence of the conserved phenylalanine or tryptophan at the CDR3 end, a read error is likely. The chain has TRBV7-3 and TRBJ1-1; possibly TRBD1 for D (5 bases). There are 14 residues in the CDR3. Germline assignment: CDR1 SGHTA and CDR2 FQGTGA. V was pared by 5 bases and J by 7 bases, with 17 bases between. The CDR3 loop reads CASSLVGGSGEAFV. In DNA, the CDR3 is TGTGCCAGCAGCCTAGTGGGGGGTAGCGGTGAAGCTTTCGTT.

This chain links TRBV11-2 with TRBJ1-5; 10 bases align to TRBD1. This CDR3 has 17 residues. The V segment lost 5 bases and the J segment 4 bases; nucleotides outside the gene matches: 11. Germline V lookup: CDR1 SGHAT, CDR2 FQNNGV. The CDR3 sequence: CASSQNSGQGSNQPQHF. The CDR3 DNA follows: TGTGCCAGCAGCCAGAACTCGGGACAGGGGTCAAATCAGCCCCAGCATTTT.

The chain employs TRBV2 and TRBJ2-1; the match to TRBD1 covers 8 bases. The trim removed 6 bases at V and 10 bases at J, leaving 5 bases unmatched. CDR3 length equals 12 residues. Germline values: CDR1 SNHLY, CDR2 FYNNEI. The CDR3 DNA is TGTGCCAGCAGCGGACAGGGTCTCGAGCAGTTCTTC. Translated, it gives CASSGQGLEQFF.

This clonotype was seen repeatedly, ten times or more. This chain connects TRBV9 to TRBJ2-3, with 7 nucleotides matching TRBD1. The CDR3 runs 15 residues. CDR1 SGDLS and CDR2 YYNGEE come from the germline V gene. After removal of 1 base from V and 6 bases from J, the junction contained 8 bases not matched to a gene. The CDR3 nucleotides are TGTGCCAGCAGCGTAAGAGGGACAGTGTCGGATACGCAGTATTTT. This codes for CASSVRGTVSDTQYF.

The table lists this clonotype with many counts. The chain uses TRBV5-4 and TRBJ2-1, with no clear D. V was shortened by 4 bases and J by 6 bases, with 11 bases between the two germline ends. Per germline, CDR1 SGHNT and CDR2 YYREEE (reference sequence). This CDR3 spans 13 amino acids. This CDR3 reads CASSMSARNEQFF. Here the CDR3 DNA reads TGTGCCAGCAGCATGTCCGCTCGCAATGAGCAGTTCTTC.